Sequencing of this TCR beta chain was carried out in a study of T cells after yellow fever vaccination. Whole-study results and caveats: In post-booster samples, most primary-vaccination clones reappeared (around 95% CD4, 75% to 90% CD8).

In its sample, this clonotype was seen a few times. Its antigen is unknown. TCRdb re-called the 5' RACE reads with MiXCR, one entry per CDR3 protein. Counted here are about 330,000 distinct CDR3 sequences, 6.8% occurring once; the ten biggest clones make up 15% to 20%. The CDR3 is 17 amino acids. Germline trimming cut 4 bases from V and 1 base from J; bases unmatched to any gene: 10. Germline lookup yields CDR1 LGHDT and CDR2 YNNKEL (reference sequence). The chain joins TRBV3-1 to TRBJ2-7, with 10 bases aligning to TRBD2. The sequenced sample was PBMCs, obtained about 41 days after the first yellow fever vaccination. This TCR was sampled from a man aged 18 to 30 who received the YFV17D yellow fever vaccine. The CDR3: CASSRPASGGYSYEQYF. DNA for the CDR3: TGTGCCAGCAGCCGACCGGCTAGCGGGGGTTATTCCTACGAGCAGTACTTC.